The clone carrying this TCR beta chain was seen a few times. Its antigen is still unknown. This sample is part of a study of T cell repertoires in cytomegalovirus infection. Germline CDR1 reads SGHTA; CDR2 reads FQGTGA. V lost 1 base, J lost 5 bases, and 5 bases stayed unmatched. This CDR3 region has 15 residues. TCRdb itself ran the reads through MiXCR, one entry per CDR3 protein. The sample has about 310,000 distinct CDR3 sequences, approximately 25% seen once; the top ten hold about an eighth. Sequencing used cultured PBMCs, obtained from culture after CMV antigen stimulation. This sequence was found in a human donor in good health (CMV status not recorded). Some clones in this sample may be carry-over from other donors' samples. V gene TRBV7-3 combines with J gene TRBJ2-5; TRBD1 matches 9 bases. For the CDR3, the DNA is TGTGCCAGCAGCTTAAGGGGACAGGGACCGGAGACCCAGTACTTC. Protein: CASSLRGQGPETQYF.